One and the same sample provided the 30 T cell receptor beta chains below, sequenced in a study of blood T cell repertoires in COVID-19. Libraries were prepared by immunoSEQ multiplex PCR; TCRdb keeps only in-frame clonotypes and omits some of them. The sample lists under 300,000 clones, about 90% occurring once. The source material was PBMCs or T cells enriched from blood (not recorded which). The receptors originated from a woman aged 40 to 50 with acute COVID-19.

The CDR3 DNA reads TGTGCCAGCAGCAAAGGTGGGGGGACCACTGAAGCTTTCTTT. Its protein product is CASSKGGGTTEAFF. The rearrangement uses TRBV21-1 and TRBJ1-1. TRBV21-1 is classified as a pseudogene. The CDR3 length is 14 residues.

CDR3 region: CASSLWALSGNQPQHF. The DNA of the CDR3 is TGCGCCAGCAGCTTGTGGGCGCTTTCTGGCAATCAGCCCCAGCATTTT. The gene calls are TRBV5-1 and TRBJ1-5; D is undetermined. CDR1 is SGHRS, CDR2 YFSETQ, per germline. The CDR3 totals 16 residues. V lost 1 base and J lost 2, with 13 bases in between.

The chain carries TRBV6-5 and TRBJ1-5; the match to TRBD1 covers 10 bases. The CDR3 has 15 residues. Germline CDR1 reads MNHEY; CDR2 reads SVGAGI. V was pared by 6 bases and J by 4 bases, with 6 bases of the junction left unmatched. CDR3 nucleotide sequence: TGTGCCAGCAGCTCTGACAGGGGGCCTAATCAGCCCCAGCATTTT. Translating gives CASSSDRGPNQPQHF.

The rearrangement joins TRBV15 to TRBJ1-6; TRBD1 might be the D (5 bases). In germline, CDR1 is LNHNV, CDR2 YYDKDF (reference sequence). The CDR3 extends over 14 amino acids. V dropped 1 base and J dropped 10 bases, with 11 bases sitting between them. CDR3 DNA sequence: TGTGCCACCAGCAGAGTTGGGGGGGGATCACCCCTCCACTTT. This translates into CATSRVGGGSPLHF.

V gene TRBV5-1 combines with J gene TRBJ2-2; TRBD1 matches 8 bases. V shed 4 bases, J shed 7 bases, and the junction held 9 bases outside the gene matches. This CDR3 has 15 amino acids. Germline CDR1 reads SGHRS; CDR2 reads YFSETQ. This chain's CDR3 is CASSAGQGPVGELFF. For the CDR3, the DNA is TGCGCCAGCAGCGCCGGACAGGGTCCGGTCGGGGAGCTGTTTTTT.

This clone was observed once. The V gene is TRBV19, the J gene TRBJ2-7; 8 positions match TRBD1. Germline CDR1 is LNHDA and CDR2 is SQIVND (reference sequence). V shed 3 bases and J 0 bases; nucleotides not matched to a gene: 4. The CDR3 runs 15 residues. The CDR3 DNA sequence: TGTGCCAGTAGTATCGGGACAGGAGACTCCTACGAGCAGTACTTC. It translates to CASSIGTGDSYEQYF.

The chain combines TRBV11-3 with TRBJ2-7, with TRBD2 matching 11 bases. V lost 5 bases to trimming and J lost 4 bases; unmatched junction nucleotides: 7. Germline-derived CDR1 and CDR2 are SGHNT and YENEEA. The CDR3 loop spans 15 amino acids. Written as DNA, the CDR3 is TGTGCCAGCAGCCCCGGACTAGCGGGCGGATACGAGCAGTACTTC. This codes for CASSPGLAGGYEQYF. The full variable domain, with the rest looked up from reference TRBV11-3 and TRBJ2-7, is EAGVVQSPRYKIIEKKQPVAFWCNPISGHNTLYWYLQNLGQGPELLIRYENEEAVDDSQLPKDRFSAERLKGVDSTLKIQPAELGDSAVYLCASSPGLAGGYEQYFGPGTRLTVT.

The chain has TRBV5-6 and TRBJ2-7, with 8 bases that match TRBD1. Germline CDR1 is SGHDT and CDR2 is YYEEEE. V shed 3 bases and J 3 bases; nucleotides not matched to a gene: 2. The CDR3 covers 13 residues. The CDR3 region has the DNA TGTGCCAGCAGCTCTACAGGGGGCTACGAGCAGTACTTC. Protein product: CASSSTGGYEQYF.

The gene calls are TRBV30 and TRBJ2-1, with unresolved D. Trimming shortened V by 0 bases and J by 7 bases, and 7 bases separated the two germline ends. The CDR3 consists of 12 residues. The germline gives CDR1 GTSNPN, CDR2 SVGIG (reference sequence). The CDR3 nucleotides are TGTGCCTGGAGTGTACTTCTTAATGAGCAGTTCTTC. Translation gives CAWSVLLNEQFF.

The chain combines TRBV11-2 with TRBJ1-6; 9 bases align to TRBD1. This CDR3 region has 15 residues. Germline CDR1 and CDR2: SGHAT and FQNNGV. The ends lost 3 bases at V and 7 bases at J; junction bases unmatched: 4. CDR3 DNA sequence: TGTGCCAGCAGCTTCAGACAGGGGGACAATTCACCCCTCCACTTT. Translating gives CASSFRQGDNSPLHF.

The chain combines TRBV4-2 with TRBJ2-1, with D possibly TRBD2 on 5 matching bases. The CDR3 has 13 residues. Germline V gene sequence: CDR1 LGHNA, CDR2 YNFKEQ. V dropped 4 bases and J dropped 7 bases, with 11 bases sitting between them. The chain's CDR3 is CASSPGSRNEQFF. The CDR3, as DNA: TGTGCCAGCAGCCCGGGGAGCCGGAATGAGCAGTTCTTC.

The chain carries TRBV19 and TRBJ2-2; 8 bases are shared with TRBD1. The CDR3 totals 15 residues. Germline values: CDR1 LNHDA, CDR2 SQIVND (reference sequence). The J segment lost 5 bases and the V segment lost 3 bases, leaving 5 bases of the junction unmatched. This CDR3 reads CASSIRGLRTGELFF. The CDR3 DNA sequence: TGTGCCAGTAGTATCAGGGGGCTCAGGACCGGGGAGCTGTTTTTT. The complete variable domain, with remaining parts taken from reference TRBV19 and TRBJ2-2, reads DGGITQSPKYLFRKEGQNVTLSCEQNLNHDAMYWYRQDPGQGLRLIYYSQIVNDFQKGDIAEGYSVSREKKESFPLTVTSAQKNPTAFYLCASSIRGLRTGELFFGEGSRLTVL.

Only a few counts were recorded for this clone. The V call is TRBV3-1 (or the pseudogene TRBV3-2), the J call TRBJ1-6, with D unresolved. V gave up 0 bases and J gave up 2 bases, with 2 bases separating them. Germline CDR1 LGHDT, CDR2 YNNKEL (reference sequence). The CDR3 runs to 14 residues. The CDR3 here is CASSQDAYNSPLHF. In DNA form, the CDR3 reads TGTGCCAGCAGCCAAGACGCCTATAATTCACCCCTCCACTTT.

The gene calls are TRBV2 and TRBJ2-7, with D possibly TRBD1 on 6 matching bases. V was clipped by 8 bases and J by 2 bases, with 13 bases between them. The CDR3 is 13 residues long. Germline values: CDR1 SNHLY, CDR2 FYNNEI. The CDR3 here is CASVDRQTYEQYF. The CDR3 DNA reads as TGTGCCAGCGTTGACAGGCAGACCTACGAGCAGTACTTC.

V is TRBV5-1 and J is TRBJ2-6; D call uncertain. Germline V lookup: CDR1 SGHRS, CDR2 YFSETQ. This CDR3 has 14 residues. V lost 3 bases and J lost 2, with 6 bases in between. As DNA, the CDR3 is TGCGCCAGCAGCTCCGTCCCTGGGGCCAACGTCCTGACTTTC. Residues: CASSSVPGANVLTF.

The V and J genes are TRBV2 and TRBJ1-5; perhaps TRBD1 as D (6 bases). This CDR3 has 15 residues. Germline assignment: CDR1 SNHLY and CDR2 FYNNEI. Trimming left V 4 bases short and J 3 bases short, with 13 bases between. CDR3 sequence: CASSVRRGPNQPQHF. The CDR3 DNA sequence: TGTGCCAGCAGTGTCAGGCGGGGGCCCAATCAGCCCCAGCATTTT.

The genes are TRBV5-1 and TRBJ1-1; 8 positions match TRBD1. Germline values: CDR1 SGHRS, CDR2 YFSETQ. V was clipped by 0 bases and J by 8 bases; unmatched bases: 0. There are 12 residues in the CDR3. CDR3 residues: CASSLGTGEAFF. The CDR3 nucleotides read TGCGCCAGCAGCTTGGGGACAGGGGAAGCTTTCTTT.

This rearrangement joins TRBV11-3 to TRBJ1-2; D uncertain. The V end lost 0 bases, the J end lost 5 bases, and 19 bases lay between the germline ends. CDR1 is SGHNT and CDR2 is YENEEA in the germline V gene. CDR3 length: 17 residues. The CDR3 region is CASSLEYETGNEYGYTF. The CDR3 DNA is TGTGCCAGCAGCTTAGAGTACGAGACGGGGAACGAATATGGCTACACCTTC.

This rearrangement joins TRBV5-4 to TRBJ1-1; 8 positions match TRBD1. V was clipped by 3 bases and J by 0 bases; unmatched bases: 7. The CDR3 extends over 16 amino acids. Germline lookup yields CDR1 SGHNT and CDR2 YYREEE (reference sequence). This CDR3 is CASSSLDRELNTEAFF. CDR3 in DNA: TGTGCCAGCAGCTCCTTGGACAGGGAGCTGAACACTGAAGCTTTCTTT. Based on the CDR3 plus reference TRBV5-4 and TRBJ1-1, the full variable domain is ETGVTQSPTHLIKTRGQQVTLRCSSQSGHNTVSWYQQALGQGPQFIFQYYREEENGRGNFPPRFSGLQFPNYSSELNVNALELDDSALYLCASSSLDRELNTEAFFGQGTRLTVV.

This sequence joins TRBV11-3 and TRBJ2-3; unclear D gene. Per the germline V gene, CDR1 is SGHNT and CDR2 is YENEEA. V lost 5 bases and J lost 2, with 14 bases in between. The CDR3 covers 15 residues. This chain's CDR3 is CASSQGGDPTDTQYF. CDR3 bases: TGTGCCAGCAGCCAAGGCGGAGACCCCACAGATACGCAGTATTTT.

V is TRBV9 and J is TRBJ2-1; 9 bases fit TRBD2. Germline loops: CDR1 SGDLS, CDR2 YYNGEE. The CDR3 has 15 residues. Trimming cost V 2 bases and J 5 bases; bases outside gene matches: 5. The CDR3 reads CASSVGLAANNEQFF. CDR3 nucleotide sequence: TGTGCCAGCAGCGTGGGACTAGCAGCCAACAATGAGCAGTTCTTC.

This rearrangement joins TRBV5-1 to TRBJ2-7; 13 positions match TRBD2. V lost 3 bases to trimming and J lost 4 bases; unmatched junction nucleotides: 4. The V gene's germline CDR1 is SGHRS and CDR2 YFSETQ. There are 15 residues in the CDR3. The CDR3 sequence is CASSSGLAGVYEQYF. CDR3 bases: TGCGCCAGCAGCTCTGGACTAGCGGGGGTTTACGAGCAGTACTTC.

The rearrangement joins TRBV6-5 to TRBJ1-3; possible D gene TRBD1, 6 bases. CDR3 length: 16 residues. Trimming stripped 0 bases from V and 1 base from J, with 10 bases between. Germline loops: CDR1 MNHEY, CDR2 SVGAGI. The CDR3 sequence: CASSYSNRESGNTIYF. DNA of the CDR3: TGTGCCAGCAGTTACTCGAACAGGGAATCTGGAAACACCATATATTTT.

The chain is built from TRBV5-1 and TRBJ2-7; 10 bases fit TRBD2. The CDR3 spans 16 residues. The V and J ends lost 5 bases and 1 base, in that order; junction bases with no gene match: 9. Germline V CDR1 and CDR2: SGHRS, YFSETQ. This CDR3 reads CASRKTGTSESYEQYF. CDR3 in DNA: TGCGCCAGCAGGAAAACTGGGACTAGCGAGTCCTACGAGCAGTACTTC. Together with reference TRBV5-1 and TRBJ2-7, the CDR3 gives the full variable domain: KAGVTQTPRYLIKTRGQQVTLSCSPISGHRSVSWYQQTPGQGLQFLFEYFSETQRNKGNFPGRFSGRQFSNSRSEMNVSTLELGDSALYLCASRKTGTSESYEQYFGPGTRLTVT.

The V call is TRBV15, the J call TRBJ2-4; tentative D call: TRBD1 (6 bases). V was pared by 6 bases and J by 6 bases, with 6 bases between. The CDR3 covers 11 residues. The germline V gene encodes CDR1 LNHNV and CDR2 YYDKDF (reference sequence). CDR3 amino acids: CATRQGNIQYF. For the CDR3, the DNA is TGTGCCACCAGACAGGGAAACATTCAGTACTTC.

The chain carries TRBV7-9 and TRBJ1-3, with 7 positions matching TRBD1. The CDR3 is 14 amino acids. Germline V CDR1 and CDR2: SEHNR, FQNEAQ (reference sequence). The trim removed 0 bases at V and 4 bases at J, leaving 0 bases unmatched. This CDR3 is CASSLAGQGNTIYF. In DNA, the CDR3 is TGTGCCAGCAGCTTAGCGGGACAGGGAAACACCATATATTTT. The full variable domain, its missing parts supplied by reference TRBV7-9 and TRBJ1-3, is DTGVSQNPRHKITKRGQNVTFRCDPISEHNRLYWYRQTLGQGPEFLTYFQNEAQLEKSRLLSDRFSAERPKGSFSTLEIQRTEQGDSAMYLCASSLAGQGNTIYFGEGSWLTVV.

The chain links TRBV7-2 to TRBJ2-1; 7 nucleotides line up with TRBD2. V shed 3 bases and J 8 bases; nucleotides not matched to a gene: 7. Germline lookup yields CDR1 SGHTA and CDR2 FQGNSA. This CDR3 is 14 amino acids long. In DNA, the CDR3 is TGTGCCAGCAGCTTTGGGGGAGGGCCTGATGAGCAGTTCTTC. Amino acids: CASSFGGGPDEQFF.

V gene TRBV10-2 combines with J gene TRBJ1-6; tentative D call: TRBD1 (5 bases). V lost 6 bases and J 10 bases, leaving 16 bases between the germline ends. CDR1 is WSHSY and CDR2 is SAAADI in the germline V gene. There are 14 residues in the CDR3. CDR3 amino acids: CASSPGGVWSPLHF. Written as DNA, the CDR3 is TGCGCCAGCAGCCCGGGGGGGGTATGGTCACCCCTCCACTTT.

The rearrangement uses TRBV3-1 (or the pseudogene TRBV3-2) and TRBJ2-7; D unresolved. Germline CDR1 LGHDT, CDR2 YNNKEL (reference sequence). CDR3 length: 17 amino acids. The V end lost 1 base, the J end lost 1 base, and 17 bases lay between the germline ends. This CDR3 is CASSQASGSTFSYEQYF. CDR3 bases: TGTGCCAGCAGCCAAGCCTCAGGCTCGACCTTTTCCTACGAGCAGTACTTC.

CDR3 sequence (DNA): TGTGCCAGCAGCCGCGGGACAGGGTGGCAGCCCCAGCATTTT. Its translation is CASSRGTGWQPQHF. This chain uses TRBV6-6 with TRBJ1-5, with 9 positions matching TRBD1. The germline V gene has CDR1 MNHNY and CDR2 SVGAGI (reference sequence). The V gene end was trimmed by 6 bases and the J gene end by 7 bases; junction bases not matched to a gene: 7. This CDR3 comprises 14 residues.